These 31 T cell receptor beta chains originate from one sample sequenced in a study of identical twins. TCRdb called the 5' RACE reads again in MiXCR, with one record for every CDR3 protein. The sample consists of approximately 260,000 distinct CDR3 sequences, more than 13% of them appearing once. The sequencing input was memory (CD45RO+) T cells sorted from blood. The receptors come from a woman aged 18 to 35 in good health.

V usage is TRBV4-3 and J usage is TRBJ1-4; 10 bases are a match to TRBD1. The J segment lost 1 base and the V segment lost 5 bases, leaving 4 bases of the junction unmatched. The V gene's germline CDR1 is LGHNA and CDR2 YSLEER. The CDR3 length is 16 residues. CDR3 sequence reads: CASSSGQGGTNEKLFF. CDR3 coding DNA: TGCGCCAGCAGCTCCGGACAGGGGGGAACTAATGAAAAACTGTTTTTT.

The sample holds a few counts of this clonotype. V usage is TRBV7-2 and J usage is TRBJ2-5, with no clear D. This CDR3 spans 11 amino acids. V gave up 6 bases and J gave up 5 bases, with 7 bases separating them. The germline gives CDR1 SGHTA, CDR2 FQGNSA. This chain's CDR3 is CASRSLETQYF. CDR3 sequence (DNA): TGTGCCAGCAGGTCTCTTGAGACCCAGTACTTC.

V is TRBV7-2 and J is TRBJ2-6; 7 bases agree with TRBD2. With V trimmed by 0 bases and J by 4 bases, 9 bases remained unmatched. This CDR3 has 18 amino acids. Germline CDR1 is SGHTA and CDR2 is FQGNSA. The CDR3 protein is CASSLASTSAGGANVLTF. CDR3 DNA sequence: TGTGCCAGCAGCTTAGCTTCTACTTCAGCGGGAGGGGCCAACGTCCTGACTTTC. Full variable domain (missing parts from reference TRBV7-2 and TRBJ2-6): GAGVSQSPSNKVTEKGKDVELRCDPISGHTALYWYRQSLGQGLEFLIYFQGNSAPDKSGLPSDRFSAERTGGSVSTLTIQRTQQEDSAVYLCASSLASTSAGGANVLTFGAGSRLTVL.

This sequence joins TRBV30 and TRBJ2-7, with TRBD1 identical over 7 bases. Germline values: CDR1 GTSNPN, CDR2 SVGIG (reference sequence). Trimming took 4 bases from V and 9 from J; bases not matched to a gene: 9. The CDR3 covers 12 residues. DNA of the CDR3: TGTGCCTGGATGGGACAGCGAGGCCCGCAGTACTTC. It specifies CAWMGQRGPQYF.

Only a few counts were recorded for this clonotype. V gene TRBV27 combines with J gene TRBJ2-7; no firm D call. The CDR3 is made up of 11 amino acids. CDR1 MNHEY and CDR2 SMNVEV come from the germline V gene (reference sequence). With 4 bases removed from V and 8 bases from J, the gap between germline ends came to 9 bases. In nucleotides, the CDR3 is TGTGCCAGCAGTTCCGTAGGGAAGCAGTACTTC. Translation: CASSSVGKQYF.

The chain joins TRBV18 to TRBJ2-7, with 13 nucleotides matching TRBD2. V lost 5 bases to trimming and J lost 4 bases; unmatched junction nucleotides: 5. The CDR3 consists of 15 residues. Germline CDR1 KGHSH, CDR2 LQKENI. The CDR3 region has the DNA TGTGCCAGCTCAACTAGCGGGAGGGCCGGGTACGAGCAGTACTTC. Amino acid sequence: CASSTSGRAGYEQYF.

As DNA, the CDR3 is TGTGCCAGCAGTGACCACCCAGGCGCCGCAGATACGCAGTATTTT. It specifies CASSDHPGAADTQYF. J is TRBJ2-3 and V is TRBV25-1; D ambiguous. The CDR3 contains 15 residues. Germline CDR1 MGHDK, CDR2 SYGVNS. The ends were cut back, 3 bases at V and 4 bases at J, with 14 bases in the middle.

This clonotype was counted only a few times. V usage is TRBV5-1 and J usage is TRBJ2-6; D unclear. Germline V gene lookup returns CDR1 SGHRS and CDR2 YFSETQ. This CDR3 contains 15 residues. V lost 2 bases and J 1 base, leaving 7 bases between the germline ends. This chain's CDR3 is CASSFSASGANVLTF. The DNA of the CDR3 is TGCGCCAGCAGCTTTTCGGCTTCTGGGGCCAACGTCCTGACTTTC. Drawing the rest from reference TRBV5-1 and TRBJ2-6, the complete variable domain is KAGVTQTPRYLIKTRGQQVTLSCSPISGHRSVSWYQQTPGQGLQFLFEYFSETQRNKGNFPGRFSGRQFSNSRSEMNVSTLELGDSALYLCASSFSASGANVLTFGAGSRLTVL.

This clonotype was seen a handful of times. This chain connects TRBV4-3 to TRBJ2-5; D is undetermined. Germline V gives CDR1 LGHNA, CDR2 YSLEER. Trimming stripped 1 base from V and 6 bases from J, with 12 bases between. CDR3 length: 14 residues. The CDR3 protein is CASSQVPSGKTQYF. The CDR3 bases are TGCGCCAGCAGCCAAGTTCCTAGTGGCAAGACCCAGTACTTC.

The sample holds a few counts of this clonotype. This rearrangement joins TRBV7-6 to TRBJ2-5; no definite D call. V was shortened by 1 base and J by 5 bases, with 11 bases between the two germline ends. The germline V gene encodes CDR1 SGHVS and CDR2 FNYEAQ. CDR3 size: 14 residues. For the CDR3, the DNA is TGTGCCAGCAGCTTAGGACCGGATCGGGAGACCCAGTACTTC. It specifies CASSLGPDRETQYF. The full variable domain, its missing parts supplied by reference TRBV7-6 and TRBJ2-5, is GAGVSQSPRYKVTKRGQDVALRCDPISGHVSLYWYRQALGQGPEFLTYFNYEAQQDKSGLPNDRFSAERPEGSISTLTIQRTEQRDSAMYRCASSLGPDRETQYFGPGTRLLVL.

This clonotype has ten or more counts. This chain links TRBV29-1 with TRBJ1-1; possible D gene TRBD1, 5 bases. The V gene's germline CDR1 is SQVTM and CDR2 ANQGSEA. The CDR3 spans 12 residues. CDR3 coding DNA: TGCGGAGCGTGGGACGGGGACACTGAAGCTTTCTTT. This gives the protein CGAWDGDTEAFF.

This clonotype was found a few times. The chain employs TRBV11-2 and TRBJ2-7; 11 positions match TRBD1. The CDR3 covers 18 residues. Germline CDR1 is SGHAT and CDR2 is FQNNGV. The ends lost 2 bases at V and 0 bases at J; junction bases unmatched: 9. CDR3 region: CASSLYSTGTGGSYEQYF. CDR3 nucleotides: TGTGCCAGCAGCTTATATAGTACCGGGACAGGGGGCTCCTACGAGCAGTACTTC.

In this sample, this clonotype turned up a few times. As DNA, the CDR3 is TGCAGCGTGGGGGACGGGTCCTACGAGCAGTACTTC. It is translated as CSVGDGSYEQYF. The chain carries TRBV29-1 and TRBJ2-7; tentatively, D is TRBD1 or TRBD2 (5 bases each). The CDR3 sequence is 12 residues long. Trimming pared 6 bases from V and 1 base from J, leaving 10 bases between. CDR1 is SQVTM and CDR2 is ANQGSEA in the germline V gene.

This clonotype was detected many times. The CDR3 DNA sequence: TGTGCCAGCAGCCCGGCCCGACAGTTAAGAGCCAAAAACATTCAGTACTTC. Amino acid sequence: CASSPARQLRAKNIQYF. This chain joins TRBV7-2 and TRBJ2-4, with TRBD1 as a possible D gene (5 bases). V lost 5 bases and J 0 bases, leaving 17 bases between the germline ends. The CDR3 length is 17 residues. CDR1 and CDR2 (germline): SGHTA, FQGNSA.

This clonotype was detected many times. The rearrangement joins TRBV2 to TRBJ2-5; perhaps TRBD2 as D (6 bases). Trimming removed 4 bases from V and 4 bases from J, with 13 bases in between. Per germline, CDR1 SNHLY and CDR2 FYNNEI. The CDR3 runs to 14 residues. Written as DNA, the CDR3 is TGTGCCAGCAGTGTCGGGAGAAACGGAGAGACCCAGTACTTC. Translation gives CASSVGRNGETQYF.

This chain uses TRBV7-9 with TRBJ2-5; no clear D gene. CDR3 length equals 14 residues. V shed 2 bases and J shed 4 bases, with 11 bases lying between them. Per the germline V gene, CDR1 is SEHNR and CDR2 is FQNEAQ (reference sequence). The CDR3 here is CASSLFGSLETQYF. CDR3 DNA sequence: TGTGCCAGCAGCTTATTTGGGTCCTTAGAGACCCAGTACTTC.

This rearrangement joins TRBV7-2 to TRBJ2-1; 13 positions match TRBD2. V shed 5 bases, J shed 6 bases, and the junction held 4 bases outside the gene matches. The germline CDR1 and CDR2 sequences are SGHTA and FQGNSA. CDR3 length: 15 residues. The chain's CDR3 is CASSRRTSGSNEQFF. The CDR3 bases are TGTGCCAGCAGCCGCAGGACTAGCGGGAGCAATGAGCAGTTCTTC. The full variable domain, with the rest looked up from reference TRBV7-2 and TRBJ2-1, is GAGVSQSPSNKVTEKGKDVELRCDPISGHTALYWYRQSLGQGLEFLIYFQGNSAPDKSGLPSDRFSAERTGGSVSTLTIQRTQQEDSAVYLCASSRRTSGSNEQFFGPGTRLTVL.

The chain employs TRBV20-1 and TRBJ2-1; D is possibly TRBD2 (6 bases). This CDR3 has 14 amino acids. Germline lookup yields CDR1 DFQATT and CDR2 SNEGSKA (reference sequence). V lost 7 bases, J lost 7 bases, and 20 bases lay in between. In DNA form, the CDR3 reads TGCAGTGTGCGGAGGGACTCACTTAGAAATGAGCAGTTCTTC. Protein: CSVRRDSLRNEQFF.

This clonotype has just a few counts. V gene TRBV25-1 combines with J gene TRBJ2-1; 9 bases match TRBD2. V shed 7 bases and J 14 bases; nucleotides not matched to a gene: 12. Looked up from germline, CDR1 is MGHDK and CDR2 is SYGVNS. The CDR3 sequence is 13 residues long. The CDR3 nucleotides read TGTGCCAGCACCCCGAATAGCGGGAGTAAGGAGTTCTTC. It codes for CASTPNSGSKEFF.

The V gene is TRBV9, the J gene TRBJ2-1; possible D gene TRBD2, 5 bases. Trimming pared 4 bases from V and 4 bases from J, leaving 15 bases between. The germline gives CDR1 SGDLS, CDR2 YYNGEE. The CDR3 loop spans 15 amino acids. As DNA, the CDR3 is TGTGCCAGCAGCCCCCAAAAGTCGGGGTACAATGAGCAGTTCTTC. Protein sequence: CASSPQKSGYNEQFF.

The chain employs TRBV9 and TRBJ2-4, with D possibly matching TRBD2 (6 bases). Trimming took off 0 bases at V and 2 bases at J, with 12 bases between the two ends. Germline V gives CDR1 SGDLS, CDR2 YYNGEE. The CDR3 covers 16 residues. In DNA form, the CDR3 reads TGTGCCAGCAGCGTAGACGGGGGTGGGTCCAAAAACATTCAGTACTTC. It codes for CASSVDGGGSKNIQYF.

This clonotype was detected ten times or more. The chain uses TRBV15 and TRBJ1-2; 7 nucleotides line up with TRBD1. The ends lost 5 bases at V and 4 bases at J; junction bases unmatched: 10. The CDR3 sequence is 15 residues long. Per the germline V gene, CDR1 is LNHNV and CDR2 is YYDKDF (reference sequence). The CDR3 DNA reads TGTGCCACCAGCCCCCTTTCCGCAGGGGGCTATGGCTACACCTTC. Its protein is CATSPLSAGGYGYTF.

The chain is built from TRBV29-1 and TRBJ2-1; 8 bases align to TRBD2. CDR1 is SQVTM, CDR2 ANQGSEA, per germline. CDR3 length equals 17 residues. The V and J ends lost 3 bases and 0 bases, in that order; junction bases with no gene match: 10. The CDR3 is CSVEGNWREASYNEQFF. The CDR3 bases are TGCAGCGTTGAGGGCAATTGGCGGGAGGCCTCCTACAATGAGCAGTTCTTC.

Details on this clonotype: The conserved phenylalanine or tryptophan is not found at the CDR3 terminus, so this likely reflects a read error. The chain couples TRBV29-1 to TRBJ2-7; D gene unclear. Trimming removed 6 bases at V and 0 bases at J, with 9 bases between. The V gene's germline CDR1 is SQVTM and CDR2 ANQGSEA. CDR3 length: 12 amino acids. CDR3: CSVTKGSYEQYL. CDR3 DNA: TGCAGCGTGACGAAGGGCTCCTACGAGCAGTACCTC.

CDR3 DNA: TGTGCCAGCAGTTCCCGTTGGGAAAAACTGTTTTTT. It is translated as CASSSRWEKLFF. The chain is built from TRBV12-3 or TRBV12-4 and TRBJ1-4; no clear D gene. The V end lost 4 bases, the J end lost 8 bases, and 8 bases lay between the germline ends. This CDR3 contains 12 residues.

The chain combines TRBV20-1 with TRBJ1-2; 11 nucleotides agree with TRBD1. Germline assignment: CDR1 DFQATT and CDR2 SNEGSKA (reference sequence). The V segment lost 0 bases and the J segment 7 bases; nucleotides outside the gene matches: 7. The CDR3 loop spans 15 amino acids. CDR3 protein: CSAREPGTGGSGYTF. CDR3 DNA sequence: TGCAGTGCTAGAGAACCCGGGACAGGGGGTTCTGGCTACACCTTC.

This clonotype has ten or more counts. The chain combines TRBV5-1 with TRBJ2-6; no reliable D call. From germline, CDR1 is SGHRS and CDR2 YFSETQ. Between the trimmed V and J ends, which lost 3 bases and 3 bases, there was a span of 10 bases. This CDR3 contains 15 residues. CDR3 amino acids: CASSSGFGGANVLTF. The CDR3 nucleotides are TGCGCCAGCAGCTCCGGATTTGGTGGGGCCAACGTCCTGACTTTC.

The rearrangement links TRBV28 to TRBJ2-1; TRBD2 matches 12 bases. Germline CDR1 reads MDHEN; CDR2 reads SYDVKM. CDR3 length equals 17 residues. V shed 2 bases, J shed 7 bases, and the junction held 9 bases outside the gene matches. Here the CDR3 reads CASSLPGTSGRGNEQFF. CDR3 in DNA: TGTGCCAGCAGTTTACCGGGGACTAGCGGGCGTGGGAATGAGCAGTTCTTC.

In its sample, this clonotype was seen a few times. V is TRBV12-3 or TRBV12-4 and J is TRBJ2-7; maybe TRBD2 (5 bases). V lost 6 bases, J lost 0 bases, and 15 bases lay in between. The length of the CDR3 is 15 residues. The CDR3 loop reads CASSRYSASSYEQYF. In DNA form, the CDR3 reads TGTGCCAGCAGCCGCTATAGCGCGAGCTCCTACGAGCAGTACTTC.

This chain connects TRBV6-5 to TRBJ2-2; D call uncertain. Germline V lookup: CDR1 MNHEY, CDR2 SVGAGI. V was clipped by 0 bases and J by 3 bases, with 5 bases between them. CDR3 length: 14 amino acids. The CDR3 loop is CASSYSPHTGELFF. The CDR3 bases are TGTGCCAGCAGTTACTCCCCTCACACCGGGGAGCTGTTTTTT.

This rearrangement joins TRBV12-3 or TRBV12-4 to TRBJ2-1, with 7 bases identical to TRBD2. Trimming cost V 11 bases and J 3 bases; bases outside gene matches: 19. This CDR3 has 17 amino acids. The CDR3 loop reads CAFSLSLLGGFYNEQFF. The CDR3, as DNA: TGTGCCTTCAGTTTATCTTTACTGGGAGGGTTCTACAATGAGCAGTTCTTC.